This TCR beta chain originates from a study of shared clonotypes between healthy human individuals. Broader study findings: Researchers found naive subsets generally carried larger estimated richness than memory subsets.

Germline V CDR1 and CDR2: SGHNT, YYREEE (reference sequence). The V end lost 4 bases, the J end lost 7 bases, and 18 bases lay between the germline ends. This CDR3 is built from 15 residues. Using immunoSEQ multiplex PCR, the repertoire was profiled, and TCRdb retains in-frame clones only, with some absent. The table has fewer than 1.6 million clones, around 98.5% seen once. As regards this clone: Its antigen is unidentified.

The sequenced material came from naive CD4+ T cells sorted from blood. Subset reported: CD45RA+ positively selected. This clonotype was sampled from a man aged 30 to 45 in good health. This chain connects TRBV5-4 to TRBJ2-1; maybe TRBD2 (6 bases). This CDR3 reads CASSPGTSYPNEQFF. CDR3 in DNA: TGTGCCAGCAGCCCCGGGACTTCTTATCCTAATGAGCAGTTCTTC. The full variable domain, its missing parts supplied by reference TRBV5-4 and TRBJ2-1, is ETGVTQSPTHLIKTRGQQVTLRCSSQSGHNTVSWYQQALGQGPQFIFQYYREEENGRGNFPPRFSGLQFPNYSSELNVNALELDDSALYLCASSPGTSYPNEQFFGPGTRLTVL.